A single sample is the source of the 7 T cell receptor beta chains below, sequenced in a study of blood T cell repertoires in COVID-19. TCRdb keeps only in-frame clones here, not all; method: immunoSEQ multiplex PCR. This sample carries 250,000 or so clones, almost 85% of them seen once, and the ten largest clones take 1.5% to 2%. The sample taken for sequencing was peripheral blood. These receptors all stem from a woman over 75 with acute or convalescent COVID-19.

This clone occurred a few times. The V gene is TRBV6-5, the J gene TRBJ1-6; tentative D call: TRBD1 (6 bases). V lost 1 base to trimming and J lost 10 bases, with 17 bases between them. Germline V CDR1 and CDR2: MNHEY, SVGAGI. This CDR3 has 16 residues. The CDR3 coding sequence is TGTGCCAGCAGTTACTTCGTATCCAGGGGCAACTCACCCCTCCACTTT. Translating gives CASSYFVSRGNSPLHF.

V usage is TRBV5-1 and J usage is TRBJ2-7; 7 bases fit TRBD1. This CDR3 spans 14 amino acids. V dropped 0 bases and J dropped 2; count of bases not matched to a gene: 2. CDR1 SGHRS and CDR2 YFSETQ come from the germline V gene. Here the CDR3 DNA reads TGCGCCAGCAGCTTGGGACAGGGACCCTACGAGCAGTACTTC. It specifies CASSLGQGPYEQYF.

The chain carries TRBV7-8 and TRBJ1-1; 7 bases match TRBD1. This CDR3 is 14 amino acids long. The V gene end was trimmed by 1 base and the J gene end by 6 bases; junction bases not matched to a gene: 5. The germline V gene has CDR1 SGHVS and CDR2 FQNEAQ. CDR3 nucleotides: TGTGCCAGCAGCTTAGTATTCCAGGGGGCTGAAGCTTTCTTT. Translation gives CASSLVFQGAEAFF.

The CDR3, as DNA: TGTGCCAGCAGGGCGCGGGGGGCCACAGATACGCAGTATTTT. It codes for CASRARGATDTQYF. V is TRBV3-1 (or the pseudogene TRBV3-2) and J is TRBJ2-3; TRBD2 agrees at 8 bases. Germline V gene lookup returns CDR1 LGHDT and CDR2 YNNKEL (reference sequence). J was trimmed by 2 bases and V by 6 bases; bases with no gene match: 4. The CDR3 contains 14 residues.

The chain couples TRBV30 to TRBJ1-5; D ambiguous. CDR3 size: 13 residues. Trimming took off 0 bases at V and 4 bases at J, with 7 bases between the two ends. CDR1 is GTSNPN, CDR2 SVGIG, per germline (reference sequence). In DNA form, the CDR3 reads TGTGCCTGGAGTGTAAGAGCGAATCAGCCCCAGCATTTT. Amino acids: CAWSVRANQPQHF.

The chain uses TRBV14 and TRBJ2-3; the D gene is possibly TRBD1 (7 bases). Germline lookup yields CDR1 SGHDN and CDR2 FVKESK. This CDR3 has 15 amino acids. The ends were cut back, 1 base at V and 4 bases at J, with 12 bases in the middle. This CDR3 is CASSQVGRGADTQYF. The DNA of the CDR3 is TGTGCCAGCAGCCAAGTCGGCAGGGGGGCAGATACGCAGTATTTT.

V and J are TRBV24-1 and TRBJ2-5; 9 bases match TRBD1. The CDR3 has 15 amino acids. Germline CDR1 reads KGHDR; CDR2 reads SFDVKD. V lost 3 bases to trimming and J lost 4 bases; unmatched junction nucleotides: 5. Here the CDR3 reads CATSDIRDRVETQYF. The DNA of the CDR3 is TGTGCCACCAGTGATATCCGGGACAGGGTAGAGACCCAGTACTTC.